Listed below are T cell receptor beta chains from one sample, sequenced in a study of cytomegalovirus exposure and HLA in healthy donors. Sequenced by immunoSEQ multiplex PCR; TCRdb stores in-frame clones only, minus some. The table shows 120,000 or so clones, with about 96% occurring only once. Sequencing was carried out using PBMCs. The receptors were sampled from a man between 18 and 29 years old in good health and CMV-seronegative. Both conserved end residues are part of each CDR3. D genes are given only for firm matches. Clone size is not always given. Where it is, it says once, few, many or a class for expanded clones.

cdr3_aa	cdr3_nt	v_call	j_call	clone_size	d_call
CASSYRRDSYREQYF	TGTGCCAGCAGTTATAGACGGGACAGTTATCGGGAGCAGTACTTC	TRBV6-5	TRBJ2-7	.	TRBD1
CASSLGWGVGYEQYF	TGTGCCAGCAGCCTAGGGTGGGGGGTCGGCTACGAGCAGTACTTC	TRBV11-2	TRBJ2-7	.	.
CSVDLPSGSYNEQFF	TGCAGCGTTGACCTCCCCAGCGGGTCGTACAATGAGCAGTTCTTC	TRBV29-1	TRBJ2-1	.	.
CASSQKTGYDTQYF	TGCGCCAGCAGCCAAAAGACAGGGTACGATACGCAGTATTTT	TRBV4-3	TRBJ2-3	.	TRBD1
CASSAVVGVNEKLFF	TGCGCCAGCAGCGCCGTGGTAGGGGTTAATGAAAAACTGTTTTTT	TRBV5-1	TRBJ1-4	.	.
CASSQDRRGSSYEQYF	TGCGCCAGCAGCCAAGATAGGCGGGGAAGCTCCTACGAGCAGTACTTC	TRBV4-3	TRBJ2-7	.	.
CASIAAPNDYGYTF	TGTGCCAGCATAGCCGCCCCCAACGACTATGGCTACACCTTC	TRBV5-4	TRBJ1-2	.	.
CASSVPLAGESTDTQYF	TGTGCCAGCAGCGTCCCCCTAGCGGGAGAAAGCACAGATACGCAGTATTTT	TRBV9	TRBJ2-3	.	TRBD2
CASSARTSSYEQYF	TGTGCCAGCAGCGCACGGACTAGCAGCTACGAGCAGTACTTC	TRBV9	TRBJ2-7	once	TRBD2
CASRDSLNTEAFF	TGTGCCAGCAGGGACAGTCTTAACACTGAAGCTTTCTTT	TRBV27	TRBJ1-1	.	.
CASRREGTSTYNEQFF	TGTGCCAGCAGGAGGGAGGGGACTTCTACTTACAATGAGCAGTTCTTC	TRBV2	TRBJ2-1	.	TRBD2
CASSLAGYGNTIYF	TGCGCCAGCAGCTTGGCAGGGTACGGAAACACCATATATTTT	TRBV5-1	TRBJ1-3	.	.
CASSLLAGGRYEQYF	TGTGCCAGCAGCTTACTAGCGGGAGGGCGGTACGAGCAGTACTTC	TRBV7-3	TRBJ2-7	.	TRBD2
CASTSGTVYNEQFF	TGTGCCAGCACCAGTGGGACAGTCTACAATGAGCAGTTCTTC	TRBV2	TRBJ2-1	.	TRBD1
CASSRLAGGAEQYF	TGTGCCAGCAGCCGACTAGCGGGTGGAGCCGAGCAGTACTTC	TRBV6-5	TRBJ2-7	.	TRBD2
CASSQRYLGDVNTEAFF	TGTGCCAGCAGCCAAAGGTACCTAGGAGATGTGAACACTGAAGCTTTCTTT	TRBV14	TRBJ1-1	.	.
CAWGQGAGIEKLFF	TGTGCCTGGGGGCAGGGGGCGGGGATCGAAAAACTGTTTTTT	TRBV30	TRBJ1-4	.	TRBD1
CASSRGGSGANVLTF	TGTGCCAGCAGCCGTGGGGGGTCTGGGGCCAACGTCCTGACTTTC	TRBV7-2	TRBJ2-6	.	.
CASSLSKGDAETQYF	TGTGCCAGCAGTTTATCGAAGGGAGATGCGGAGACCCAGTACTTC	TRBV27	TRBJ2-5	.	.
CASSAGTLAGNTIYF	TGTGCCAGCAGCGCCGGGACTCTCGCTGGAAACACCATATATTTT	TRBV7-9	TRBJ1-3	.	.
CASSLELAGGTSYNEQFF	TGCGCCAGCAGCTTGGAACTAGCGGGAGGAACCTCCTACAATGAGCAGTTCTTC	TRBV5-1	TRBJ2-1	.	TRBD2
CASSLSEHTGGYEQYF	TGTGCCAGCAGTTTATCGGAACACACGGGGGGATACGAGCAGTACTTC	TRBV27	TRBJ2-7	.	TRBD2
CASSFRLAGTYEQYF	TGCGCCAGCAGTTTCCGACTAGCGGGTACCTACGAGCAGTACTTC	TRBV5-1	TRBJ2-7	.	TRBD2
CASSFFGSGNTIYF	TGTGCCAGCAGCTTCTTCGGGTCTGGAAACACCATATATTTT	TRBV5-4	TRBJ1-3	.	.
CASSLASVQFF	TGTGCCAGCAGTTTGGCTAGCGTGCAGTTCTTC	TRBV28	TRBJ2-1	.	.
CASSPSGRASKKQFF	TGTGCCAGCAGCCCTAGCGGGAGGGCCTCGAAAAAGCAGTTCTTC	TRBV5-4	TRBJ2-1	.	TRBD2
CASSLSLAGGPIKEETQYF	TGTGCCAGCAGCTTATCACTAGCGGGAGGGCCAATCAAAGAAGAGACCCAGTACTTC	TRBV7-8	TRBJ2-5	.	TRBD2
CASSLSDRAAYNEQFF	TGTGCCAGCAGTTTATCGGACAGGGCCGCCTACAATGAGCAGTTCTTC	TRBV27	TRBJ2-1	.	TRBD1
CASSRPGQGDEKLFF	TGTGCCAGCAGTCGCCCGGGACAGGGGGACGAAAAACTGTTTTTT	TRBV6-6	TRBJ1-4	.	TRBD1
CASSYGAGEYF	TGTGCCAGCAGTTACGGGGCAGGGGAATATTTT	TRBV6-5	TRBJ2-3	.	.
CASSFGGRGNTIYF	TGTGCCAGCAGTTTCGGGGGGCGCGGAAACACCATATATTTT	TRBV28	TRBJ1-3	.	.
CASSIPLGQLNTEAFF	TGTGCCAGTAGTATACCACTGGGACAGCTCAACACTGAAGCTTTCTTT	TRBV19	TRBJ1-1	.	TRBD1
CASSFGPPSHYGYTF	TGTGCCAGCAGTTTTGGCCCGCCGTCTCACTATGGCTACACCTTC	TRBV27	TRBJ1-2	.	.
CASGTGGSDTQYF	TGTGCCAGCGGGACAGGGGGTTCAGATACGCAGTATTTT	TRBV6-6	TRBJ2-3	.	TRBD1
CASSHGQVTYEQYF	TGTGCCAGCAGCCACGGACAGGTCACCTACGAGCAGTACTTC	TRBV7-9	TRBJ2-7	.	TRBD1
CASSLATPFHEQYF	TGTGCCAGCAGCTTAGCGACACCCTTCCACGAGCAGTACTTC	TRBV11-1	TRBJ2-7	.	.
CASSPYRNTNYGYTF	TGTGCCAGTAGTCCCTACAGGAATACTAACTATGGCTACACCTTC	TRBV19	TRBJ1-2	.	.
CASSYIPGQGQETQYF	TGCGCCAGCAGCTATATACCGGGACAGGGCCAAGAGACCCAGTACTTC	TRBV5-1	TRBJ2-5	.	TRBD1
CASSRGTEAFF	TGTGCCAGCAGTCGGGGGACTGAAGCTTTCTTT	TRBV28	TRBJ1-1	once	.
CASSPLDTGELFF	TGTGCCAGCTCACCATTAGACACCGGGGAGCTGTTTTTT	TRBV18	TRBJ2-2	.	.
CASSSGVMNTEAFF	TGTGCCAGTAGTTCCGGGGTGATGAACACTGAAGCTTTCTTT	TRBV19	TRBJ1-1	.	.
CASSYSLGRGTDTQYF	TGTGCCAGCAGTTACTCCCTCGGGAGGGGCACAGATACGCAGTATTTT	TRBV6-5	TRBJ2-3	.	TRBD2
CASSLPSGGGDGYTF	TGTGCCAGCAGCTTACCATCAGGGGGCGGTGATGGCTACACCTTC	TRBV7-2	TRBJ1-2	.	TRBD1
CASSLLLLSGLPEETQYF	TGCGCCAGCAGCTTGCTCCTTTTATCGGGACTACCAGAAGAGACCCAGTACTTC	TRBV5-1	TRBJ2-5	.	TRBD2
CASSIGTSGNEQFF	TGTGCCAGCAGTATCGGGACTAGCGGCAATGAGCAGTTCTTC	TRBV6-5	TRBJ2-1	.	TRBD2
CASSAGQGPNYEQYF	TGTGCCAGCAGCGCCGGACAGGGGCCAAACTACGAGCAGTACTTC	TRBV9	TRBJ2-7	once	TRBD1
CASTPGGGASDYGYTF	TGTGCCAGCACCCCCGGCGGGGGGGCTTCAGACTATGGCTACACCTTC	TRBV9	TRBJ1-2	.	.
CASNSPGGGTEAFF	TGTGCCAGCAACTCACCAGGGGGAGGCACTGAAGCTTTCTTT	TRBV7-2	TRBJ1-1	.	TRBD1
CASTPSPYHLNTEAFF	TGTGCCAGTACCCCCTCCCCTTATCACTTGAACACTGAAGCTTTCTTT	TRBV19	TRBJ1-1	.	.
CASSRTGSNQPQHF	TGTGCCAGCAGCAGGACAGGGAGCAATCAGCCCCAGCATTTT	TRBV6-6	TRBJ1-5	.	TRBD1
CASSLYPGTSGYNEQFF	TGCGCCAGCAGCTTGTACCCCGGGACTAGCGGTTACAATGAGCAGTTCTTC	TRBV5-1	TRBJ2-1	.	TRBD2
CASSPPRVNTEAFF	TGTGCCAGCAGCCCCCCCAGGGTAAACACTGAAGCTTTCTTT	TRBV7-9	TRBJ1-1	.	.
CASSGQTGDHYGYTF	TGTGCCAGCAGTGGCCAGACAGGGGATCACTATGGCTACACCTTC	TRBV6-6	TRBJ1-2	.	TRBD1
CASSGGTGVSYGYTF	TGTGCCAGCAGTGGGGGGACAGGGGTGAGCTATGGCTACACCTTC	TRBV6-1	TRBJ1-2	.	TRBD1
CASSLRQGTGYTF	TGTGCCAGCAGCTTAAGACAGGGAACGGGCTACACCTTC	TRBV7-2	TRBJ1-2	.	TRBD1
CSVRTGADQPQHF	TGCAGCGTTCGGACAGGGGCCGATCAGCCCCAGCATTTT	TRBV29-1	TRBJ1-5	.	TRBD1
CSVDPYSGESVTDTQYF	TGCAGCGTGGATCCTTATTCGGGGGAGTCAGTCACAGATACGCAGTATTTT	TRBV29-1	TRBJ2-3	.	.
CASSATGTTYGYTF	TGTGCCAGCAGCGCCACCGGGACAACTTATGGCTACACCTTC	TRBV9	TRBJ1-2	.	.